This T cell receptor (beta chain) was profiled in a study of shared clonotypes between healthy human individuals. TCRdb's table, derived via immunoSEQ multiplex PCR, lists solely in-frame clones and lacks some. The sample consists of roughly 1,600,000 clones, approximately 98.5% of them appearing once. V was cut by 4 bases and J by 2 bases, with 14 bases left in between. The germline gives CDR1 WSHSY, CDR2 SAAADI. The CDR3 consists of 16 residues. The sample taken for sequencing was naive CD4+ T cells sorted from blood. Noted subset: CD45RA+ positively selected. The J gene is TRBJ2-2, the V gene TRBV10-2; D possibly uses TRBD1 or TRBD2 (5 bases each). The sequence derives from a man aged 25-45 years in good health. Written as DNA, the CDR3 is TGCGCCAGCAGTGGCCCCGGGGCAGTTAACACCGGGGAGCTGTTTTTT. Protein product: CASSGPGAVNTGELFF.